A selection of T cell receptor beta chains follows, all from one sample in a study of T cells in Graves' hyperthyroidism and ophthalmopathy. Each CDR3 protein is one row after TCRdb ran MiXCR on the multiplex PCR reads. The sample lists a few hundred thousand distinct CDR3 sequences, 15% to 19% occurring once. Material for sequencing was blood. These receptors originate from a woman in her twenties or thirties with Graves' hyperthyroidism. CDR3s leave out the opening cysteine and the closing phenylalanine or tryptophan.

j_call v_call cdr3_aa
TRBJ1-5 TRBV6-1 ASSASGGYSNQPQH
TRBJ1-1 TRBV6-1 ASSPLRGLTEAF
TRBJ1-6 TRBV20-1 SATSGRNNSPLH
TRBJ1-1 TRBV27 ASARGTEAF
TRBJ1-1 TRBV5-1 ASSLSAARSEAF
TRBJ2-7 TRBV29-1 SVSTGGTYEQY
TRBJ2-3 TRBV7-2 ASTGKGSGRTDTQY
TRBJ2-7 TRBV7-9 ASSATGTRYEQY
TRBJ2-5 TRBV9 ASSVDGTSGSGETQY
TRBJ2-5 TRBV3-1 ASIQDSEDKSPY
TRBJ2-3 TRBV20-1 SARPNRDGQY
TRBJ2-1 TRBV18 ASSLPGTSLNEQF
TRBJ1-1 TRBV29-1 SVELSGANTEAF
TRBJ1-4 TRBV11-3 ASSLYNEKLF
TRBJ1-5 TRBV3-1 ASSQDQVNQPQH
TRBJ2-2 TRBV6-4 ASSRLAGSGGLNTGELF
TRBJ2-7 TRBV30 AWTGQGNEQY
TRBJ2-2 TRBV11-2 ASGAPVRELF
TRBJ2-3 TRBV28 ASSLWGAGLTDTQY
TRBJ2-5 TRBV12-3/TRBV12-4 ASSLVGGKETQY
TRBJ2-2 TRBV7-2 ASSLGTTDTGELF
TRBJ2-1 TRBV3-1 ASSPTSGLRNEQF
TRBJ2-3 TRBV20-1 SASVSRGSGVTDTQY
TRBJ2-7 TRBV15 ATSRSRGAHEQY
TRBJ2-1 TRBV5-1 ASSLKVLARSYNEQF
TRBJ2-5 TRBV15 ATSRSETQY
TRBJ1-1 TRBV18 ASSPGRDTEAF
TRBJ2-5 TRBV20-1 SARADTPGTQETQY
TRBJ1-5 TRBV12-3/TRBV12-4 ASSLSGQGAIGNQPQH
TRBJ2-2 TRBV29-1 SATGVSGGELF
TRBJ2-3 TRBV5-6 ASSSGLAGEY
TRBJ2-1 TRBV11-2 ASSLAGGRDNEQF
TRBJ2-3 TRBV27 ASSLFQGLPRTDTQY
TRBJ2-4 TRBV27 ASSPGGGIQY
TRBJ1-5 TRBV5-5 ASSLSPGQGLYSNQPQH
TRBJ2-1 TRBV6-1 ASSARANYNEQF
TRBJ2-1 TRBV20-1 SASLLGRLAGAYEQF
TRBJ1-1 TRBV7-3 ASSLTMNTEAF
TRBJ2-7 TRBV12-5 ASGLVTGTGGSYEQY
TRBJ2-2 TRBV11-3 ARGGPTLEKNTGELF
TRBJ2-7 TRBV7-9 ASSLRHSYEQY
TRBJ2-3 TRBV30 AWSATDRGRYPVGTDTQY
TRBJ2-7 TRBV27 ASSLDHFGEYEQY
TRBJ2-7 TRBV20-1 SAAGGGPYEQY
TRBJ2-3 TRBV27 ASSLAPRQGDSTDTQY
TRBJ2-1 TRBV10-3 AISGNSEHNEQF
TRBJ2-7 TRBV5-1 ASRAGTGGRYEQY
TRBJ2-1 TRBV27 ASSFLERRLAAPEQF
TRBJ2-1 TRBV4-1 ASSQELAGRNEQF
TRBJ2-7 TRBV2 ASTSGLNYEQY